The 31 T cell receptor beta chains below were found in one sample sequenced in a study of T cell responses to AZD1222 COVID-19 vaccine. TCRdb keeps only in-frame clones here, not all; method: immunoSEQ multiplex PCR. Found here are about 140,000 clones; the top ten clones hold approximately 2%. Sequenced sample: peripheral blood. These TCRs come from an adult in good health.

The V and J genes are TRBV13 and TRBJ2-1, with TRBD2 identical over 13 bases. CDR3 length: 16 amino acids. The ends lost 5 bases at V and 2 bases at J; junction bases unmatched: 3. Germline V gene data show CDR1 as PRHDT and CDR2 as FYEKMQ (reference sequence). This CDR3 reads CASSRLAGGPYNEQFF. CDR3 DNA sequence: TGTGCCAGCAGCAGACTAGCGGGGGGTCCCTACAATGAGCAGTTCTTC.

In the case of this clone: Within the sample, other DNA sequences also encode this same CDR3. CDR3 amino acids: CASSLGPSSGANVLTF. The CDR3 bases are TGCGCCAGCAGCTTGGGACCGAGCTCTGGGGCCAACGTCCTGACTTTC. The chain combines TRBV5-1 with TRBJ2-6; D remains ambiguous. The CDR3 has 16 amino acids. V gave up 0 bases and J gave up 0 bases, with 7 bases separating them. Germline CDR1 is SGHRS and CDR2 is YFSETQ. The full variable domain, its missing parts supplied by reference TRBV5-1 and TRBJ2-6, is KAGVTQTPRYLIKTRGQQVTLSCSPISGHRSVSWYQQTPGQGLQFLFEYFSETQRNKGNFPGRFSGRQFSNSRSEMNVSTLELGDSALYLCASSLGPSSGANVLTFGAGSRLTVL.

The CDR3 reads CASSFGINQPQHF. The DNA of the CDR3 is TGTGCCAGCAGTTTTGGGATTAATCAGCCCCAGCATTTT. This rearrangement joins TRBV27 to TRBJ1-5; D not resolved. V dropped 3 bases and J dropped 4 bases, with 7 bases sitting between them. The CDR3 extends over 13 amino acids. Germline CDR1 and CDR2: MNHEY and SMNVEV (reference sequence).

V is TRBV6-2 or TRBV6-3 and J is TRBJ2-3; tentatively, D is TRBD1 or TRBD2 (5 bases each). V was cut by 6 bases and J by 2 bases, with 12 bases left in between. The CDR3 is made up of 14 amino acids. The germline CDR1 and CDR2 sequences are MNHEY and SVGEGT. The CDR3, as DNA: TGTGCCAGCAGCCCGGGACGGAACACAGATACGCAGTATTTT. It encodes CASSPGRNTDTQYF.

The chain couples TRBV5-6 to TRBJ2-3, with 7 nucleotides matching TRBD1. V lost 4 bases to trimming and J lost 6 bases; unmatched junction nucleotides: 14. This CDR3 has 16 residues. Germline V gives CDR1 SGHDT, CDR2 YYEEEE. CDR3 region: CASSLQGLRAQDTQYF. CDR3 DNA sequence: TGTGCCAGCAGCCTACAGGGGTTAAGGGCGCAGGATACGCAGTATTTT.

V usage is TRBV6-6 and J usage is TRBJ1-2, with D possibly TRBD1 on 5 matching bases. The germline CDR1 and CDR2 sequences are MNHNY and SVGAGI (reference sequence). This CDR3 contains 18 residues. V gave up 5 bases and J gave up 0 bases, with 22 bases separating them. The CDR3 nucleotides read TGTGCCAGCAGTCCTCGCGAAAGGGGACCGATCGCTAACTATGGCTACACCTTC. As protein: CASSPRERGPIANYGYTF.

The V call is TRBV15, the J call TRBJ1-2; 11 bases align to TRBD1. This CDR3 spans 15 amino acids. Germline trimming cut 4 bases from V and 4 bases from J; bases unmatched to any gene: 5. Germline V lookup: CDR1 LNHNV, CDR2 YYDKDF (reference sequence). The CDR3 bases are TGTGCCACCAGCACGGACAGGGGGCTCGGCTATGGCTACACCTTC. This encodes CATSTDRGLGYGYTF.

V usage is TRBV19 and J usage is TRBJ2-1; D gene unclear. With 5 bases removed from V and 3 bases from J, the gap between germline ends came to 8 bases. Per germline, CDR1 LNHDA and CDR2 SQIVND (reference sequence). The CDR3 loop spans 13 amino acids. In DNA, the CDR3 is TGTGCCAGTAGTGGTCCCCTCTACAATGAGCAGTTCTTC. Encoded protein: CASSGPLYNEQFF.

The chain links TRBV7-3 to TRBJ2-5; TRBD2 might be the D (7 bases). Trimming took off 6 bases at V and 5 bases at J, with 16 bases between the two ends. The CDR3 contains 14 residues. Germline CDR1 SGHTA, CDR2 FQGTGA. CDR3 protein: CASSALGGLETQYF. The CDR3 nucleotides read TGTGCCAGCAGTGCTTTGGGGGGGCTTGAGACCCAGTACTTC.

DNA for the CDR3: TGTGCCAGCTGCCCGACTAGTCAGTCCTACAATGAGCAGTTCTTC. This sequence encodes CASCPTSQSYNEQFF. The chain uses TRBV4-2 and TRBJ2-1, with D perhaps matching TRBD2 (6 bases). Per germline, CDR1 LGHNA and CDR2 YNFKEQ. The V end was cut by 8 bases, the J end by 1 base, with 15 bases between. The CDR3 contains 15 residues.

The chain couples TRBV5-4 to TRBJ2-5; perhaps TRBD2 as D (7 bases). Germline lookup yields CDR1 SGHNT and CDR2 YYREEE (reference sequence). This CDR3 is 13 amino acids long. Trimming stripped 6 bases from V and 5 bases from J, with 14 bases between. The DNA for the CDR3 is TGTGCCAGCAATAGGGGGGGCCTTGAGACCCAGTACTTC. Encoded protein: CASNRGGLETQYF.

This chain uses TRBV29-1 with TRBJ1-2, with a possible D match to TRBD1 (6 bases). Germline V gene data show CDR1 as SQVTM and CDR2 as ANQGSEA. The CDR3 extends over 12 amino acids. Trimming shortened V by 7 bases and J by 6 bases, and 15 bases separated the two germline ends. Here the CDR3 reads CSAAFGTHGYTF. The CDR3 nucleotides are TGCAGCGCCGCTTTCGGGACACATGGCTACACCTTC.

CDR3 nucleotides: TGTGCCAGCAGCGCCTCCATCGGGCCAGGAGAAAAACTGTTTTTT. As protein: CASSASIGPGEKLFF. The chain is built from TRBV9 and TRBJ1-4; unclear D gene. V was trimmed by 3 bases and J by 8 bases, leaving 17 bases between them. The CDR3 totals 15 residues. Germline assignment: CDR1 SGDLS and CDR2 YYNGEE.

This sequence joins TRBV7-9 and TRBJ2-7, with 7 bases aligning to TRBD1. Germline V gives CDR1 SEHNR, CDR2 FQNEAQ (reference sequence). The CDR3 length is 13 residues. Trimming took 5 bases from V and 2 from J; bases not matched to a gene: 3. CDR3 nucleotides: TGTGCCAGCAGCCTGGACAGGACCTACGAGCAGTACTTC. This sequence encodes CASSLDRTYEQYF.

The chain couples TRBV4-2 to TRBJ1-6; D may be TRBD1 (5 bases). Germline CDR1 is LGHNA and CDR2 is YNFKEQ. Trimming cost V 0 bases and J 9 bases, with 18 bases left between them. The CDR3 runs 17 residues. The CDR3 sequence: CASSQETSRAVGSPLHF. For the CDR3, the DNA is TGTGCCAGCAGCCAAGAGACGAGCAGGGCAGTGGGTTCACCCCTCCACTTT.

The genes are TRBV18 and TRBJ1-1; D unclear. The CDR3 consists of 13 residues. Germline values: CDR1 KGHSH, CDR2 LQKENI. V was trimmed by 4 bases and J by 1 base, leaving 7 bases between them. The CDR3 bases are TGTGCCAGCTCACGATCCGGGAACACTGAAGCTTTCTTT. Translated: CASSRSGNTEAFF.

The V and J genes are TRBV9 and TRBJ1-3, with TRBD1 matching 7 bases. Trimming took 3 bases from V and 0 from J; bases not matched to a gene: 12. Germline CDR1 SGDLS, CDR2 YYNGEE. CDR3 length: 18 residues. CDR3 sequence: CASSERTGGASSGNTIYF. CDR3 DNA sequence: TGTGCCAGCAGCGAGAGGACAGGCGGCGCTAGCTCTGGAAACACCATATATTTT.

The chain combines TRBV30 with TRBJ2-7; D uncertain. Trimming removed 5 bases at V and 5 bases at J, with 16 bases between. CDR1 is GTSNPN, CDR2 SVGIG, per germline (reference sequence). This CDR3 has 13 residues. CDR3 DNA: TGTGCCTGGCATACCCTGAGAACTAACGAGCAGTACTTC. Its translation is CAWHTLRTNEQYF.

V is TRBV18 and J is TRBJ1-1; perhaps TRBD1 as D (6 bases). The CDR3 totals 17 residues. The germline V gene has CDR1 KGHSH and CDR2 LQKENI. Between the trimmed V and J ends, which lost 2 bases and 7 bases, there was a span of 23 bases. The DNA of the CDR3 is TGTGCCAGCTCACCAGGGGGAACCACAGGGCCCGCCGTTGAAGCTTTCTTT. Its translation is CASSPGGTTGPAVEAFF.

V and J are TRBV5-4 and TRBJ2-7; the match to TRBD1 covers 11 bases. J lost 3 bases, V lost 4 bases, and 6 bases had no gene match. The CDR3 length is 15 residues. From germline, CDR1 is SGHNT and CDR2 YYREEE (reference sequence). CDR3 nucleotides: TGTGCCAGCAGCATGGGACAGGGGGAGTTCTACGAGCAGTACTTC. Translating it yields CASSMGQGEFYEQYF.

This rearrangement joins TRBV2 to TRBJ2-5; the match to TRBD1 covers 8 bases. V was pared by 5 bases and J by 4 bases, with 6 bases of the junction left unmatched. The CDR3 loop spans 14 amino acids. CDR1 and CDR2 from the germline V gene are SNHLY and FYNNEI. In nucleotides, the CDR3 is TGTGCCAGCAGTCGGACAGGGTTTCGAGAGACCCAGTACTTC. Protein: CASSRTGFRETQYF.

This rearrangement joins TRBV19 to TRBJ1-5; D remains unclear. Germline V gene data show CDR1 as LNHDA and CDR2 as SQIVND (reference sequence). V lost 6 bases to trimming and J lost 7 bases, with 13 bases between them. The CDR3 length is 13 residues. CDR3 loop: CASSPKTEQPQHF. The CDR3 bases are TGTGCCAGTAGCCCGAAGACCGAACAGCCCCAGCATTTT. Supplemented by reference TRBV19 and TRBJ1-5, the full variable domain reads DGGITQSPKYLFRKEGQNVTLSCEQNLNHDAMYWYRQDPGQGLRLIYYSQIVNDFQKGDIAEGYSVSREKKESFPLTVTSAQKNPTAFYLCASSPKTEQPQHFGDGTRLSIL.

This chain joins TRBV19 and TRBJ2-2; no clear D. This CDR3 spans 13 amino acids. From germline, CDR1 is LNHDA and CDR2 SQIVND (reference sequence). V lost 7 bases, J lost 0 bases, and 6 bases lay in between. The DNA of the CDR3 is TGTGCCAGTACGATCACGAACACCGGGGAGCTGTTTTTT. This encodes CASTITNTGELFF.

V usage is TRBV7-9 and J usage is TRBJ1-2; D is undetermined. Trimming stripped 4 bases from V and 7 bases from J, with 22 bases between. This CDR3 spans 16 amino acids. CDR1 is SEHNR, CDR2 FQNEAQ, per germline (reference sequence). CDR3 residues: CASSWSRPLIYGGYTF. The CDR3 DNA reads TGTGCCAGCAGCTGGAGCAGACCCCTTATTTATGGTGGCTACACCTTC.

V is TRBV6-6 and J is TRBJ2-1; 8 nucleotides align to TRBD1. The CDR3 runs to 15 residues. Unmatched junction bases numbered 6, after V lost 2 bases and J lost 6 bases. Per germline, CDR1 MNHNY and CDR2 SVGAGI (reference sequence). CDR3: CASSYKQGDINEQFF. The DNA for the CDR3 is TGTGCCAGCAGTTACAAACAGGGGGACATCAATGAGCAGTTCTTC.

The chain couples TRBV4-2 to TRBJ1-1, with D tentatively TRBD1 (5 bases). This CDR3 spans 16 amino acids. The ends were cut back, 0 bases at V and 0 bases at J, with 11 bases in the middle. CDR1 and CDR2 from the germline V gene are LGHNA and YNFKEQ. The CDR3 DNA follows: TGTGCCAGCAGCCAAGATTTAGGGGTGATGAACACTGAAGCTTTCTTT. Protein product: CASSQDLGVMNTEAFF.

The rearrangement uses TRBV3-1 (or the pseudogene TRBV3-2) and TRBJ1-5, with D possibly TRBD1 on 6 matching bases. V lost 3 bases, J lost 1 base, and 10 bases lay in between. Germline CDR1 LGHDT, CDR2 YNNKEL (reference sequence). The CDR3 loop spans 15 amino acids. The CDR3 nucleotides read TGTGCCAGCAGCCAGGGGGCGCGGAGCAATCAGCCCCAGCATTTT. It specifies CASSQGARSNQPQHF.

The V gene is TRBV18, the J gene TRBJ1-1; tentative D call: TRBD1 (6 bases). Germline CDR1 reads KGHSH; CDR2 reads LQKENI. The V and J ends lost 4 bases and 5 bases respectively, with 17 bases between them. CDR3 size: 15 residues. CDR3 in amino acids: CASSHGQSKGTEAFF. The CDR3 DNA reads TGTGCCAGCTCACACGGACAGTCCAAGGGGACTGAAGCTTTCTTT.

This rearrangement joins TRBV10-2 to TRBJ1-6; 7 bases are shared with TRBD1. Trimming at V came to 7 bases and at J to 1 base, leaving 1 base not matched to a gene. Germline V lookup: CDR1 WSHSY, CDR2 SAAADI. The CDR3 runs 14 residues. The CDR3 region has the DNA TGCGCCAGCACAGGGGGATCCTATAATTCACCCCTCCACTTT. Protein product: CASTGGSYNSPLHF.

The chain recombines TRBV27 with TRBJ1-2; D gene uncertain. Germline loops: CDR1 MNHEY, CDR2 SMNVEV (reference sequence). V lost 7 bases and J 9 bases, leaving 18 bases between the germline ends. CDR3 size: 13 residues. The CDR3 is CASKNEIGASYTF. The CDR3 DNA reads as TGTGCCAGCAAGAACGAAATTGGTGCTAGCTACACCTTC.

The chain employs TRBV7-8 and TRBJ1-4; 7 bases map to TRBD1. The CDR3 spans 15 residues. V lost 5 bases, J lost 10 bases, and 13 bases stayed unmatched. The germline V gene encodes CDR1 SGHVS and CDR2 FQNEAQ. CDR3 amino acids: CASSPTTGRMGKLFF. The CDR3, as DNA: TGTGCCAGCAGCCCTACGACAGGGCGAATGGGAAAACTGTTTTTT.